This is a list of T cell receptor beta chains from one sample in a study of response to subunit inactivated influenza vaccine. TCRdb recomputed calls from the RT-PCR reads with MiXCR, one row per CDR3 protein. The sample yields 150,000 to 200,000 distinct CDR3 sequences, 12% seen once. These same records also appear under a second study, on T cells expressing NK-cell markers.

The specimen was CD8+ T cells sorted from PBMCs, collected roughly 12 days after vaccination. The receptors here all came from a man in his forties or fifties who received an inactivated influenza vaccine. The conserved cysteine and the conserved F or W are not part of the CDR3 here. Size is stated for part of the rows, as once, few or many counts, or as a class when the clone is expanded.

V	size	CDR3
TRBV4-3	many	ASSQDLGLEYNEQF
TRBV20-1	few	SARRSYNEQF
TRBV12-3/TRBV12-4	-	ASSLYRALYEQY
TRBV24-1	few	ATSGGQGAQQF
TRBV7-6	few	ASSLSSAGQPQH
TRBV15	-	ATSRDRRDGKNIQY
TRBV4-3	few	ASSQEALQYPVNEQF
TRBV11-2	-	ASSSGQGYTPLH
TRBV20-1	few	SARNQYEQY
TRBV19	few	ASNAGFSAADTQY
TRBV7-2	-	ASSLEGSPLH
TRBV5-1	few	ASSNDRDYGYT
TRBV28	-	ASRIAGTGDYEQY
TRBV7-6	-	ASSWTTGGGPGNTIY
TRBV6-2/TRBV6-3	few	ASSTVVGTDTQY
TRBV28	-	ASSSPIVPDFFDTDTQY
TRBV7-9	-	ASSLAFVGNTGELF
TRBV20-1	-	SAKALGEDYNEQF
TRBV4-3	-	ASSQGGVRNTGELF
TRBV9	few	ASSVGWTNTGELF
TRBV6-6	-	ASRDSPPDTQY
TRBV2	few	ASSSGTSGETQY
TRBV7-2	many	ASSLATYGMNTEAF
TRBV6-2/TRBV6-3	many	ASSLSDSDTQY
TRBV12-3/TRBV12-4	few	ASSPRGGPYSGNTIY
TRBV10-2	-	ASSESGPHHTIY
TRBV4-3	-	ASSNSNTEAF
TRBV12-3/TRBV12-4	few	ASSYPRGLNTEAF
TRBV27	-	ASSFGSGGWGGELF
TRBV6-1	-	ASTPGLRTDTQY
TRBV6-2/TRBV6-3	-	ASSHPRQGEETQY
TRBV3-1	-	ASSQVMSGGTGELF
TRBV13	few	ASSRLTTTGELF
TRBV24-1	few	ATSDTPVVRGADTQY
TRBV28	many	ASSQGSGLAVHEQF
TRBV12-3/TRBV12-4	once	ASSPPEGRNIQY
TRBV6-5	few	ASSYRPRGILYEQY
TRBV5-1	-	ASSLGRGTADTQY
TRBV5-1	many	ASSWTTSVISYNEQF
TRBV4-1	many	ASSQPTGYEQY
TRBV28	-	ASSHLSGRGGPHVSTQY
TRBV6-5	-	ASSYEGDQETQY
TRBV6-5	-	ASSYSGQRQETQY
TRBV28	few	ASIGTSGHKTQY
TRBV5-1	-	ASSTARNTEAF
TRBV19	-	ASSVTGSTNEKLF
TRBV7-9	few	ASSPKGRVEQY
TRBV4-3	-	ASSHGPSSGNTIY
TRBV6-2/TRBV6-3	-	ASSYSRGRGRWDDDQPQH
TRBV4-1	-	ASSQERRVTGELF
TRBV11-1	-	ASLGTTARPPSSTDTQY
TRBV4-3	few	ASSPGQGRDTQY
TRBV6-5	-	ASSYSGRGYHTEAF
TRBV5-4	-	ASSPRFGAGTEAF
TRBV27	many	ASTDAPWGNEQF
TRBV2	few	ASSEEGRQETQY
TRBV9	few	ASSEGGPDYNEQF
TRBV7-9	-	ASDGPLGAYSYNEQF